This T cell receptor (beta chain) appears in the sequencing data of a study of beta chain features in type 1 diabetes (dated by TCRdb to 2017 to 2018). Regarding the research as a whole: No differences in mean age, gender distribution, total cell number or subset yield were found between patients and healthy donors. A total of some 100,000,000 sorted cells were examined across all samples, and the number of cells per subset was strongly correlated with RNA yield. The study compared TCRB repertoires of sorted circulating CD4+ T cell subsets between recently diagnosed type 1 diabetes patients and matched healthy donors. Whereas all 30 or so donors provided naive and central memory subsets, regulatory and stem cell-like memory subsets were isolated from just 8 patients and about 8 healthy donors.

What the research found in general, with its limitations: Because cDNA was sequenced instead of genomic DNA, activated cells with high expression could be over-represented, although the groups did not differ in activation or CD3 levels. PCR may preferentially amplify shorter templates, but because patient and control samples were amplified and corrected together, any resulting skew would affect both groups equally. In all four CD4+ subsets, TCRB CDR3 length was moderately but significantly shorter in type 1 diabetes patients. The naive, central memory and regulatory TCRB repertoires appeared to resemble one another more closely among patients than among healthy donors. Patients with type 1 diabetes made fewer insertions and deleted more nucleotides at VDJ recombination sites, implying thymic rearrangement abnormalities. Because the HLA sub-analyses included only small numbers of individuals, any influence of HLA type on TCRB rearrangement was left unresolved.

With regard to this clone: Its antigen has not been determined. No qualities accompany the bases; no much larger clone lies one base away.

All of the isolated RNA was reverse transcribed with the High Capacity cDNA Reverse Transcription Kit, so expressed TCRB transcripts were sequenced. Naive, central memory and regulatory T cell samples underwent deep immunoSEQ sequencing, averaging about 3.57 million total reads per sample. Sorted cells were lysed in RLT buffer, and RNA was extracted using DNase-treated RNeasy Micro or Mini kits according to cell number. Each cell subset was processed on its own to prevent cross-contamination, while patient and healthy donor samples were processed together. TCRB sequences were amplified from cDNA with the immunoSEQ multiplex PCR, producing 87-bp fragments spanning the CDR3 region. Amplicons were sequenced on the Illumina HiSeq platform. Processing in the source paper ran as follows. Synthetic template baselines were used to correct PCR bias computationally, reads within Hamming distance 2 were collapsed, and singletons that could not be merged were discarded. By aligning reads against IMGT, V, D and J genes, CDR3 length, and insertions or deletions at six rearrangement sites were assigned. Within each subset, clonotype counts were normalized to sorted cell number, and only after that were true diversity and Gini coefficients computed with the tcR R package. The overlap coefficient, calculated on TCRB nucleotide sequences, was used to quantify repertoire sharing. Out-of-frame TCRB sequences from naive cells were analyzed to stand in for the pre-selection repertoire. TCRdb limited this immuneACCESS table to in-frame rearrangements with V and J called. A share of clones is missing; checked studies link under half to unresolved V genes, and the rest is unexplained. The D gene and trimming were derived from the DNA, and the V and J assignments and clone size from that table. The table for this sample lists hundreds of thousands of clones; 10% to 15% of them were counted only once. 0.022% of the sample rests with the top ten.

From each donor, a single peripheral blood sample of approximately 0.11 L on average was drawn into heparinised tubes. A BD FACSAria II was used to sort naive, central memory, regulatory and stem cell-like memory CD4+ T cells with a panel that included CD45RO, CCR7, CD25, CD127, CD95 and CD27. Purity was above 95% for every sorted population. PBMCs were separated immediately by Lymphoprep density gradient centrifugation and were stained directly, without being cultured. To minimize batch effects, samples were stained and sorted in pairs, one healthy donor with one patient per experiment. The sequencing sample was made of naive CD4+ T cells from blood. Reading the label with the study, this specimen's cell subset or site is: true naive CD4+ T cells. The receptor comes from a young man with type 1 diabetes.

This receptor has the CDR3 CAWVRRGYEQFF. The sequenced DNA: TGTGCCTGGGTTCGGCGGGGGTATGAGCAGTTCTTC. The sequence links TRBV30 to TRBJ2-1, with 7 bases aligning to TRBD2. The germline V gene (reference sequence) specifies GTSNPN as CDR1 and SVGIG as CDR2. V and J are trimmed by 5 bases and 8 bases, and the gene matches miss 6 bases of the junction. The CDR3 starts with the cysteine, ends with the phenylalanine, and has 12 residues. The entry retains the CDR3 DNA only, 36 bases that are in frame from base 1.